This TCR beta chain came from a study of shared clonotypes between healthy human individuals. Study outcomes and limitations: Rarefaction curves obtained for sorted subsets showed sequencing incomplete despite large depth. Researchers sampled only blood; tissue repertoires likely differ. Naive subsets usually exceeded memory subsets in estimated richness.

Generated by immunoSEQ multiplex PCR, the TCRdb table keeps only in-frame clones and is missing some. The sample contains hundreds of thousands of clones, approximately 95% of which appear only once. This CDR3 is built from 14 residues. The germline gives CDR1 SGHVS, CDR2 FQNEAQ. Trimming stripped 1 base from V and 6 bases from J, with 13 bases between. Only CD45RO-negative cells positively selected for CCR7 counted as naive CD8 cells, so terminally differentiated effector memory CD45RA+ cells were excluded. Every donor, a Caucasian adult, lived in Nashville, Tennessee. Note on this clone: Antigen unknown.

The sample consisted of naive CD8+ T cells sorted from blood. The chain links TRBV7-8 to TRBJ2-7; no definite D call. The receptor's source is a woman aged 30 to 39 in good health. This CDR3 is CASSLGSLLFEQYF. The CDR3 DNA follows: TGTGCCAGCAGCTTAGGTAGCCTACTCTTCGAGCAGTACTTC. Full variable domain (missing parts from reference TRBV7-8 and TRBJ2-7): GAGVSQSPRYKVAKRGQDVALRCDPISGHVSLFWYQQALGQGPEFLTYFQNEAQLDKSGLPSDRFFAERPEGSVSTLKIQRTQQEDSAVYLCASSLGSLLFEQYFGPGTRLTVT.